Each of the 12 T cell receptor beta chains below was sequenced from the same sample in a study of T cells in Graves' hyperthyroidism and ophthalmopathy. Amplification yielded TCR beta CDR3 regions, with RNA transcripts as the source. The HTBI set primed first-round TCR CDR3 RT-PCR. TCRdb re-analysed the multiplex PCR reads in MiXCR, keeping a single row per CDR3 protein. The sample records 600,000 to 800,000 distinct CDR3 sequences, approximately 40% being singletons. Input material: blood. The receptors stem from a woman aged 40-49 years with Graves' hyperthyroidism.

This sequence joins TRBV9 and TRBJ2-6; 10 bases agree with TRBD1. The CDR3 has 18 amino acids. V dropped 2 bases and J dropped 0; count of bases not matched to a gene: 5. Per the germline V gene, CDR1 is SGDLS and CDR2 is YYNGEE. The CDR3 region has the DNA TGTGCCAGCAGCGTGTCGGGACAGGGGTTCTCTGGGGCCAACGTCCTGACTTTC. As protein: CASSVSGQGFSGANVLTF.

This clonotype was found a few times. The V gene is TRBV19, the J gene TRBJ2-7, with TRBD1 identical over 9 bases. With 1 base clipped from V and 2 bases from J, the junction kept 3 bases outside the gene matches. Per germline, CDR1 LNHDA and CDR2 SQIVND (reference sequence). This CDR3 has 15 amino acids. The CDR3 nucleotides read TGTGCCAGTAGTATAGGACAGGGGGGGACCTACGAGCAGTACTTC. This encodes CASSIGQGGTYEQYF. The full variable domain, rest sourced from reference TRBV19 and TRBJ2-7, is DGGITQSPKYLFRKEGQNVTLSCEQNLNHDAMYWYRQDPGQGLRLIYYSQIVNDFQKGDIAEGYSVSREKKESFPLTVTSAQKNPTAFYLCASSIGQGGTYEQYFGPGTRLTVT.

This clonotype was seen at least ten times. The chain recombines TRBV19 with TRBJ2-6; D not certain. Germline CDR1 is LNHDA and CDR2 is SQIVND (reference sequence). Deletions cut 9 bases from V and 2 bases from J, with 11 bases between. The CDR3 totals 14 residues. The CDR3 region is CASKSSTGANVLTF. CDR3 DNA sequence: TGTGCCAGCAAAAGCTCCACTGGGGCCAACGTCCTGACTTTC.

There are a few counts of this clonotype. A read error may explain this, as a much larger clone is one base away. The chain has TRBV5-1 and TRBJ2-3; D uncertain. The CDR3 has 12 amino acids. CDR1 and CDR2 (germline): SGHRS, YFSETQ. The CDR3, as DNA: TGTGCCAGCAGCTTAGTACAAGATACGCAGTATTTT. It yields the protein CASSLVQDTQYF.

A single count supports this clonotype. The chain links TRBV10-3 to TRBJ2-7, with a possible D match to TRBD1 (5 bases). Germline V gene lookup returns CDR1 ENHRY and CDR2 SYGVKD. Between the trimmed V and J ends, which lost 6 bases and 3 bases, there was a span of 15 bases. The CDR3 covers 14 residues. CDR3 nucleotide sequence: TGTGCCATCAGGCAAACTCAGGGAAACTACGAGCAGTACTTC. Amino acids: CAIRQTQGNYEQYF.

V is TRBV7-9 and J is TRBJ2-7; tentatively, D is TRBD2 (5 bases). From germline, CDR1 is SEHNR and CDR2 FQNEAQ (reference sequence). Between the trimmed V and J ends, which lost 4 bases and 7 bases, there was a span of 17 bases. The CDR3 totals 14 residues. DNA for the CDR3: TGTGCCAGCAGCTGGAGGACTGGCTACAATGAGCAGTACTTC. Translated, it gives CASSWRTGYNEQYF.

The V call is TRBV4-1, the J call TRBJ1-2, with D tentatively TRBD1 (6 bases). Germline CDR1 and CDR2: MGHRA and YSYEKL. Trimming cost V 1 base and J 8 bases, with 20 bases left between them. The CDR3 sequence is 16 residues long. The CDR3 protein is CASSQAQDTRQGGYTF. The CDR3 DNA reads as TGCGCCAGCAGCCAAGCCCAAGATACCCGTCAGGGGGGCTACACCTTC.

This clonotype was counted only a few times. The chain uses TRBV7-9 and TRBJ1-1; D perhaps matches TRBD1 (5 bases). The germline V gene has CDR1 SEHNR and CDR2 FQNEAQ (reference sequence). This CDR3 has 14 residues. Trimming took off 1 base at V and 4 bases at J, with 10 bases between the two ends. CDR3 DNA sequence: TGTGCCAGCAGCTTAGATGGGGCGGGCACTGAAGCTTTCTTT. This translates into CASSLDGAGTEAFF.

The genes are TRBV7-2 and TRBJ2-3; D is uncertain. The ends were cut back, 1 base at V and 6 bases at J, with 8 bases in the middle. CDR3 size: 13 residues. Germline lookup yields CDR1 SGHTA and CDR2 FQGNSA. CDR3 region: CASSLDDGDTQYF. As DNA, the CDR3 is TGTGCCAGCAGCTTAGATGATGGGGATACGCAGTATTTT.

On this clonotype: A read error may account for a junction end that differs from germline. The rearrangement links TRBV11-2 to TRBJ1-2, with D uncertain. CDR1 and CDR2 (germline): SGHAT, FQNNGV. CDR3 length: 11 amino acids. The CDR3 spells CAGSLGSIDTF. The CDR3 region has the DNA TGTGCCGGCAGCTTGGGATCGATCGACACCTTC.

The gene calls are TRBV7-2 and TRBJ2-7; D is undetermined. With the DNA end fitting TRBJ2-1 better, the J assignment may be wrong. The germline gives CDR1 SGHTA, CDR2 FQGNSA. The length of the CDR3 is 16 residues. The CDR3 DNA sequence: TGTGCCAGCAGCTTATCTTCGGCAGGATCGGGCAATGAGCAGTTCTTC. Its translation is CASSLSSAGSGNEQFF.

In its sample, this clonotype was seen a few times. The rearrangement joins TRBV6-6 to TRBJ1-1; D is possibly TRBD1 (5 bases). V lost 0 bases and J 6 bases, leaving 17 bases between the germline ends. The CDR3 totals 16 residues. The germline gives CDR1 MNHNY, CDR2 SVGAGI (reference sequence). The CDR3 bases are TGTGCCAGCAGTTACTCGATGGGGCGACCTTCCGCTGAAGCTTTCTTT. Protein: CASSYSMGRPSAEAFF.